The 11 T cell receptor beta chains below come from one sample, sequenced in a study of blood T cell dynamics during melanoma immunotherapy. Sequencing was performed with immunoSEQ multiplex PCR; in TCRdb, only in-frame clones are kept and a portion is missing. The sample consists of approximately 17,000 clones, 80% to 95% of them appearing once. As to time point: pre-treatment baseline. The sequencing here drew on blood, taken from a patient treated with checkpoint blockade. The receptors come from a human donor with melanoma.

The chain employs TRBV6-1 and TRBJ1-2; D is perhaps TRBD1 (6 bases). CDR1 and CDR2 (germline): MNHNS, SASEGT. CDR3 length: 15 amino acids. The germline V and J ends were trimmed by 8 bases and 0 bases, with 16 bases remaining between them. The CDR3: CASGNVGGANYGYTF. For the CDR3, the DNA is TGTGCCAGCGGCAACGTGGGGGGCGCTAACTATGGCTACACCTTC.

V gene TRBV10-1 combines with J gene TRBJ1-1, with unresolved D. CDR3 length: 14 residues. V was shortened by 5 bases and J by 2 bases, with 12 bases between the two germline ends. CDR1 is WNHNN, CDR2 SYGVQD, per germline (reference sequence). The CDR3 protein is CASSSSIANTEAFF. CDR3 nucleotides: TGCGCCAGCAGTTCCTCGATCGCCAACACTGAAGCTTTCTTT.

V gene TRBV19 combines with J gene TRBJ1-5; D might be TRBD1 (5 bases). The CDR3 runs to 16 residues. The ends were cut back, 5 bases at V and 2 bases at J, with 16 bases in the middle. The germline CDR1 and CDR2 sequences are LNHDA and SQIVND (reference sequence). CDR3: CASSDRGVVGNQPQHF. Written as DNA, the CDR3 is TGTGCCAGTAGTGATCGGGGGGTAGTGGGCAATCAGCCCCAGCATTTT.

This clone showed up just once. The CDR3 nucleotides are TGTGCCAGTAGTATAGGGACTAGCGGGGGGATTTACGGGGAGCTGTTTTTT. This encodes CASSIGTSGGIYGELFF. The genes are TRBV19 and TRBJ2-2; 14 positions match TRBD2. This CDR3 has 17 amino acids. The junction had 5 bases not matched to a gene; V was cut back by 1 base and J by 7 bases. Germline V gene data show CDR1 as LNHDA and CDR2 as SQIVND (reference sequence).

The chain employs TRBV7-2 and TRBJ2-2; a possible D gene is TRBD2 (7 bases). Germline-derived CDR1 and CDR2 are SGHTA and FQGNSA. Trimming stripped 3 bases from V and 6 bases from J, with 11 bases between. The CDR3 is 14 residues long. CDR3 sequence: CASSLGGPAGELFF. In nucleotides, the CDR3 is TGTGCCAGCAGCTTGGGGGGGCCGGCCGGGGAGCTGTTTTTT.

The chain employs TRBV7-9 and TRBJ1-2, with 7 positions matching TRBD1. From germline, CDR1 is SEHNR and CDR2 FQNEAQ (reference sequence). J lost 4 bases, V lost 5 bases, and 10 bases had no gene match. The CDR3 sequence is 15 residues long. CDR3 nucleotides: TGTGCCAGCAGCCCGGGACAGAGGATTAGCTATGGCTACACCTTC. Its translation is CASSPGQRISYGYTF.

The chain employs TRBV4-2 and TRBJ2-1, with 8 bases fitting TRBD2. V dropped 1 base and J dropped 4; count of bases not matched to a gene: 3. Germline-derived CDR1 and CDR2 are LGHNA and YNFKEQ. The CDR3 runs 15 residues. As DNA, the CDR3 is TGTGCCAGCAGCCAAGCAACTAGCGGTTACAATGAGCAGTTCTTC. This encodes CASSQATSGYNEQFF.

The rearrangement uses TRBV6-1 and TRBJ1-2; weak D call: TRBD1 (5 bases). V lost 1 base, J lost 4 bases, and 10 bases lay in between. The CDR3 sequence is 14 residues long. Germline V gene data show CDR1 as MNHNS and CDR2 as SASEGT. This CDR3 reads CASSEDGTGYGYTF. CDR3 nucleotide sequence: TGTGCCAGCAGTGAAGACGGGACGGGCTATGGCTACACCTTC.

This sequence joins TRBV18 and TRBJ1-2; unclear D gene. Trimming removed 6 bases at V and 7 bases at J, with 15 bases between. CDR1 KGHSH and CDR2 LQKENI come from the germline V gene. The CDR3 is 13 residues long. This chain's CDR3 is CASSPWPWGGYTF. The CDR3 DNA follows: TGTGCCAGCTCCCCTTGGCCATGGGGTGGCTACACCTTC.

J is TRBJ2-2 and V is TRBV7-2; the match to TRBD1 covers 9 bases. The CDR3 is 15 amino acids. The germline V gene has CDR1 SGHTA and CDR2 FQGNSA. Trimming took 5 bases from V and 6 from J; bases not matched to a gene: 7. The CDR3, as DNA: TGTGCCAGCAGCATGGGACAGGGTCGGGCCGGGGAGCTGTTTTTT. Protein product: CASSMGQGRAGELFF.

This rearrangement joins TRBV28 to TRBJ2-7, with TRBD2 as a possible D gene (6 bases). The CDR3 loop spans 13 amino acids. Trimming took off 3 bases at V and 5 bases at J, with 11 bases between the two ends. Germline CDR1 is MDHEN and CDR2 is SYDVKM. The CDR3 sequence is CASSFRVADEQYF. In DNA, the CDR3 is TGTGCCAGCAGTTTTAGAGTAGCGGACGAGCAGTACTTC.